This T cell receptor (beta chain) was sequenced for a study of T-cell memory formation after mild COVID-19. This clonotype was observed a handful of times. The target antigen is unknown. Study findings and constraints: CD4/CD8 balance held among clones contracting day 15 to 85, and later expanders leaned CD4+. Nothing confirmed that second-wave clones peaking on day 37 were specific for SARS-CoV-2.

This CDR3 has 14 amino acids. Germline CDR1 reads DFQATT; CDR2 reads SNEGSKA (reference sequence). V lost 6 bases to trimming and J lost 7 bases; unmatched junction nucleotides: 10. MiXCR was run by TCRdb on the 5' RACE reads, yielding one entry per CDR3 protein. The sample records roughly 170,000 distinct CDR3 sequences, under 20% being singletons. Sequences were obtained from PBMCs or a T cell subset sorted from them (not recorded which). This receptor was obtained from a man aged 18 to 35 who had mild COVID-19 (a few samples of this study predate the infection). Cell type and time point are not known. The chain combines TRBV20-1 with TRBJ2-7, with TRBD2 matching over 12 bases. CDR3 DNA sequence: TGCAGTGCCAGTGGTACTAGCGGGGGGTGGGAGCAGTACTTC. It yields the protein CSASGTSGGWEQYF.